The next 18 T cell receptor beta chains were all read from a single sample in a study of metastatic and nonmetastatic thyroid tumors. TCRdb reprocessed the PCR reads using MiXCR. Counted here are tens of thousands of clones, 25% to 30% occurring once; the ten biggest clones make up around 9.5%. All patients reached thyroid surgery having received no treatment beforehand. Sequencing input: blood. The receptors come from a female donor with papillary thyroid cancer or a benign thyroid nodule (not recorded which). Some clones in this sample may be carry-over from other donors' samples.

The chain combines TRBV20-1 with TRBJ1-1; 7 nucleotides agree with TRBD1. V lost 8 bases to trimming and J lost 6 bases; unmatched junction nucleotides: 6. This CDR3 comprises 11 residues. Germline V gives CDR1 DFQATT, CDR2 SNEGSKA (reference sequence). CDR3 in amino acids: CSLQGVPEAFF. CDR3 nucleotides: TGCAGTCTCCAGGGGGTCCCTGAAGCTTTCTTT.

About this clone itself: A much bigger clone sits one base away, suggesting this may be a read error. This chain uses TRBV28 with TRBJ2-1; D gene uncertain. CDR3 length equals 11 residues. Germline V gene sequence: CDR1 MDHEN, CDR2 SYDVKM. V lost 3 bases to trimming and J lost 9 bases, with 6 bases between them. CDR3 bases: TGTGCCAGCAGTTTCAGTAGTGAGCAGTTCTTC. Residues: CASSFSSEQFF.

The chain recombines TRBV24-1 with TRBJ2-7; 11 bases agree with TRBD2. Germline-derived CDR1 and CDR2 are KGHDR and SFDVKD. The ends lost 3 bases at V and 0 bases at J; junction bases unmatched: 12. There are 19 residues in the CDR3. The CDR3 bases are TGTGCCACCAGTGATGACGACTCTAGCGGGAGGAGTCCCTCCTACGAGCAGTACTTC. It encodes CATSDDDSSGRSPSYEQYF.

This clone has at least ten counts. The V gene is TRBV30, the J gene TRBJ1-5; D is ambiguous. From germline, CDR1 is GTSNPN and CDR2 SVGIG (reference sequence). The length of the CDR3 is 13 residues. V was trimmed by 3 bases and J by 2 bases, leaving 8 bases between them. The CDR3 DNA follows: TGTGCCTGGAGCCAATGGGGCAATCAGCCCCAGCATTTT. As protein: CAWSQWGNQPQHF.

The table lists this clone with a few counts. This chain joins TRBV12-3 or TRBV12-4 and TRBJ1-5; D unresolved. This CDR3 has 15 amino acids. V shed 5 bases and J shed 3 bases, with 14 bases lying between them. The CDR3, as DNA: TGTGCCAGCAGTAACTTGGACCCACCCAATCAGCCCCAGCATTTT. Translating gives CASSNLDPPNQPQHF.

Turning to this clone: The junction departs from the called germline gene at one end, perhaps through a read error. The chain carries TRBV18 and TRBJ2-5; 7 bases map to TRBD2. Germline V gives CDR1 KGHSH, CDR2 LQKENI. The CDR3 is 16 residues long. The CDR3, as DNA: TGTGCCAGCTCACCAGTTGGACTAGAACTAAGGGAGAACCAGTACTTC. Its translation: CASSPVGLELRENQYF.

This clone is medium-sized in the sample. CDR3 bases: TGTGCCAGCAGTGAGAGGCTAGCGGAATACAATGAGCAGTTCTTC. As protein: CASSERLAEYNEQFF. The chain has TRBV6-1 and TRBJ2-1; 7 bases align to TRBD2. From germline, CDR1 is MNHNS and CDR2 SASEGT. CDR3 length: 15 amino acids. V lost 3 bases, J lost 4 bases, and 6 bases stayed unmatched.

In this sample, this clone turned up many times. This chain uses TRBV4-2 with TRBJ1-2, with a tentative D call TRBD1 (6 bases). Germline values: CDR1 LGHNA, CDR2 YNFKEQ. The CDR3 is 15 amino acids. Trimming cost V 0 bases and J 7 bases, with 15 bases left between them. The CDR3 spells CASSQDPGAPGGYTF. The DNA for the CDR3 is TGTGCCAGCAGCCAAGACCCGGGGGCGCCGGGTGGCTACACCTTC.

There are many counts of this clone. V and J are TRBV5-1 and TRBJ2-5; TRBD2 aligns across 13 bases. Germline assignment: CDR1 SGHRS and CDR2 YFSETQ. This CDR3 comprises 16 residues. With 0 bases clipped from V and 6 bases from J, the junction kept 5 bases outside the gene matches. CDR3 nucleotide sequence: TGCGCCAGCAGCTTGGAGTGGACTAGCGGGAGTCAGACCCAGTACTTC. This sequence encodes CASSLEWTSGSQTQYF.

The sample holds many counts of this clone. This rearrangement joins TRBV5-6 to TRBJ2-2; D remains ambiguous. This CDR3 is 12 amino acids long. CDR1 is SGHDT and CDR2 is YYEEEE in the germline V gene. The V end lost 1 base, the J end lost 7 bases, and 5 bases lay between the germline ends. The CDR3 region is CASSLLVGELFF. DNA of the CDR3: TGTGCCAGCAGCTTGTTAGTCGGGGAGCTGTTTTTT.

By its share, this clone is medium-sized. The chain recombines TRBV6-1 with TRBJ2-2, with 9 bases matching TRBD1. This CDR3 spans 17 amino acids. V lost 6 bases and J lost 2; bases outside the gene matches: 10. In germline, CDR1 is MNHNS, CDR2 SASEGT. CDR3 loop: CASSLGTGPLNTGELFF. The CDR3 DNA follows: TGTGCCAGCAGCCTCGGGACAGGGCCCCTAAACACCGGGGAGCTGTTTTTT.

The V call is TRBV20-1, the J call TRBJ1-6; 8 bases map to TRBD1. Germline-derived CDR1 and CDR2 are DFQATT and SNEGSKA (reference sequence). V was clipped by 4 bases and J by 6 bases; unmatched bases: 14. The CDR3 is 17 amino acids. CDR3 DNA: TGCAGTGCTATCGCCCAGTACTCAGGGGGCAGTAATTCACCCCTCCACTTT. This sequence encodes CSAIAQYSGGSNSPLHF.

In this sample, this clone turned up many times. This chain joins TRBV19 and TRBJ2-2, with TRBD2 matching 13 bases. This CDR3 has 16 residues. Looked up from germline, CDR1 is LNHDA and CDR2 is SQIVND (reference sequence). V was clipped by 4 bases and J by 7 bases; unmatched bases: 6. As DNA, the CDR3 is TGTGCCAGTAGTACCCGGACTAGCGGGAGTGTCGGGGAGCTGTTTTTT. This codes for CASSTRTSGSVGELFF.

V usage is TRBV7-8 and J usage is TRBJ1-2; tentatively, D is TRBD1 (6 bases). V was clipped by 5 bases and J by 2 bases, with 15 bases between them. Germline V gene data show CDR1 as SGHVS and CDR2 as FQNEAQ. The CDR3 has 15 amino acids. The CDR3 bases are TGTGCCAGCAGCCCGGCGACAGGTTCAAACTATGGCTACACCTTC. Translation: CASSPATGSNYGYTF.

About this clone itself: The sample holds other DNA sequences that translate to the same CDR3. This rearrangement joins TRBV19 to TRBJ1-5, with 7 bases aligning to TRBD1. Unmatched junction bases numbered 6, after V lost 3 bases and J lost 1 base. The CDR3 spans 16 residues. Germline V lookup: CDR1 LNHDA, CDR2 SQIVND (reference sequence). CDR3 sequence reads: CASSIEGAHSNQPQHF. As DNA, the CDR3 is TGTGCCAGTAGTATTGAGGGGGCCCACAGCAATCAGCCCCAGCATTTT. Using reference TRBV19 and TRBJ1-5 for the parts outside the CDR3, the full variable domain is DGGITQSPKYLFRKEGQNVTLSCEQNLNHDAMYWYRQDPGQGLRLIYYSQIVNDFQKGDIAEGYSVSREKKESFPLTVTSAQKNPTAFYLCASSIEGAHSNQPQHFGDGTRLSIL.

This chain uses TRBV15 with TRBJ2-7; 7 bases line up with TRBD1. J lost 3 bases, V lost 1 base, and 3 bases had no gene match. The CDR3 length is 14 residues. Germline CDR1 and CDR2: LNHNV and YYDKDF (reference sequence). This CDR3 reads CATSRVGQNYEQYF. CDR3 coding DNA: TGTGCCACCAGCAGAGTGGGACAGAACTACGAGCAGTACTTC.

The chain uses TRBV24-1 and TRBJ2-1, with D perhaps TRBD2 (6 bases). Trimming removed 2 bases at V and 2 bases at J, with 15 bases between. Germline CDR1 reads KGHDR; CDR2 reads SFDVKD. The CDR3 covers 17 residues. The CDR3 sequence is CATSDSPLASAYNEQFF. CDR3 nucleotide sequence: TGTGCCACCAGTGATTCTCCGCTAGCGTCCGCCTACAATGAGCAGTTCTTC.

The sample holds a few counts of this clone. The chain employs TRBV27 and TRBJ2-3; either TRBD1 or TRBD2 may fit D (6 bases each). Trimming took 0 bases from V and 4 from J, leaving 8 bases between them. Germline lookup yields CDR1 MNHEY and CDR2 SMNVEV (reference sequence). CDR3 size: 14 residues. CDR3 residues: CASSLSRGADTQYF. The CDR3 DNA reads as TGTGCCAGCAGTTTATCAAGGGGGGCAGATACGCAGTATTTT.